The 10 T cell receptor beta chains below come from one sample, sequenced in a study of T cell repertoires in cytomegalovirus infection. No antigen has been identified for these receptors. One entry per CDR3 protein, called by TCRdb with MiXCR from the reads. Among around 360,000 distinct CDR3 sequences listed, roughly 34% were seen once. The sequenced sample was cultured PBMCs, obtained from culture after CMV antigen stimulation. These TCRs come from a human donor in good health (CMV status not recorded). Some clones in this sample may be carry-over from other donors' samples.

This clonotype was seen more than once but under ten times. J is TRBJ1-2 and V is TRBV7-2; D is undetermined. V shed 0 bases and J shed 8 bases, with 13 bases lying between them. Looked up from germline, CDR1 is SGHTA and CDR2 is FQGNSA. The CDR3 sequence is 14 residues long. CDR3 sequence (DNA): TGTGCCAGCAGCTTAGCATTAAGTGTCGGGGGCTACACCTTC. Translation gives CASSLALSVGGYTF.

This clonotype was found a few times. The chain couples TRBV6-5 to TRBJ1-3; 8 bases fit TRBD1. V shed 6 bases and J 0 bases; nucleotides not matched to a gene: 7. CDR3 size: 16 residues. Germline CDR1 reads MNHEY; CDR2 reads SVGAGI. The CDR3 sequence: CASSLAGGSSGNTIYF. CDR3 nucleotide sequence: TGTGCCAGCAGCCTCGCAGGGGGCTCCTCTGGAAACACCATATATTTT.

There are a few counts of this clonotype. The chain recombines TRBV7-6 with TRBJ2-3; D is possibly TRBD1 (6 bases). The CDR3 has 14 residues. The V gene lost 4 bases and the J gene lost 2 bases, with 10 bases spanning the gap. Germline CDR1 reads SGHVS; CDR2 reads FNYEAQ. CDR3 in amino acids: CASSSRTATDTQYF. CDR3 in DNA: TGTGCCAGCAGCTCTCGGACAGCCACAGATACGCAGTATTTT.

The chain joins TRBV4-1 to TRBJ1-2; D unclear. The CDR3 is 14 residues long. Trimming stripped 0 bases from V and 5 bases from J, with 10 bases between. Germline values: CDR1 MGHRA, CDR2 YSYEKL. The chain's CDR3 is CASSQEAGIYGYTF. The CDR3, as DNA: TGCGCCAGCAGCCAAGAAGCAGGTATTTATGGCTACACCTTC.

V usage is TRBV19 and J usage is TRBJ1-1, with D maybe TRBD1 (5 bases). The CDR3 is made up of 14 amino acids. V was cut by 6 bases and J by 2 bases, with 13 bases left in between. Germline lookup yields CDR1 LNHDA and CDR2 SQIVND (reference sequence). The CDR3: CASRPGPGNTEAFF. In DNA form, the CDR3 reads TGTGCCAGTAGGCCGGGGCCGGGAAACACTGAAGCTTTCTTT.

V gene TRBV7-9 combines with J gene TRBJ1-1; D may be TRBD1 (5 bases). Germline assignment: CDR1 SEHNR and CDR2 FQNEAQ (reference sequence). Trimming pared 6 bases from V and 0 bases from J, leaving 17 bases between. This CDR3 region has 16 residues. For the CDR3, the DNA is TGTGCCAGCAGAACCAGGGAAGCGTGGTTGAACACTGAAGCTTTCTTT. Amino acid sequence: CASRTREAWLNTEAFF.

This chain links TRBV28 with TRBJ1-5; 8 nucleotides agree with TRBD1. This CDR3 has 16 amino acids. Looked up from germline, CDR1 is MDHEN and CDR2 is SYDVKM. V shed 4 bases, J shed 5 bases, and the junction held 10 bases outside the gene matches. The CDR3 here is CASSSPLQGGDQPQHF. CDR3 bases: TGTGCCAGCAGTTCCCCTCTACAGGGGGGCGATCAGCCCCAGCATTTT.

Here the CDR3 DNA reads TGTGCCAGCAGCTTGGAGTCATCTGGGGCCAACGTCCTGACTTTC. Translating it yields CASSLESSGANVLTF. V is TRBV7-2 and J is TRBJ2-6; the D is unclear. The V end was cut by 3 bases, the J end by 1 base, with 7 bases between. This CDR3 comprises 15 residues. Germline-derived CDR1 and CDR2 are SGHTA and FQGNSA.

This clonotype occurred a few times. The chain has TRBV5-4 and TRBJ2-1, with D perhaps given as TRBD1 or TRBD2 (5 bases each). The germline V and J ends were trimmed by 5 bases and 3 bases, with 9 bases remaining between them. The CDR3 is 13 amino acids. CDR1 is SGHNT, CDR2 YYREEE, per germline (reference sequence). In DNA, the CDR3 is TGTGCCAGCAGTCGGGACGGCTACAATGAGCAGTTCTTC. Its protein product is CASSRDGYNEQFF.

This chain connects TRBV10-3 to TRBJ2-3, with D unclear. CDR3 length equals 15 residues. Germline assignment: CDR1 ENHRY and CDR2 SYGVKD. Trimming removed 3 bases at V and 0 bases at J, with 10 bases between. The CDR3 reads CAISDSTESTDTQYF. CDR3 DNA: TGTGCCATCAGTGATTCGACGGAGAGCACAGATACGCAGTATTTT.